Listed here are 28 T cell receptor beta chains from one sample, sequenced in a study of T cell responses to AZD1222 COVID-19 vaccine (dated by TCRdb to 2020 to 2022). Interpreted using the paper, the time point label stands for: about 28 days (+/-7) after the second vaccine dose. Library preparation used the immunoSEQ multiplex PCR assay. Held by TCRdb, this immuneACCESS table contains in-frame sequences only and omits some clones. Under half of the omission traces to an unresolved V gene where checked; the cause of the rest is unknown. Here the sample has roughly 160,000 clones; just over 90% occur a single time. About 1.5% of the sample is held by the ten biggest clonotypes. Sequenced here: peripheral blood, sampled 28 days after the second AZD1222 dose. Receptors originate from an adult who received the AZD1222 COVID-19 vaccine.

The V gene is TRBV15, the J gene TRBJ2-2, with 8 nucleotides matching TRBD1. The V gene's germline CDR1 is LNHNV and CDR2 YYDKDF (reference sequence). There are 16 residues in the CDR3. The V segment lost 6 bases and the J segment 4 bases; nucleotides outside the gene matches: 10. CDR3 protein: CATSLGQGQGTGELFF. CDR3 DNA: TGTGCCACCAGTCTCGGACAGGGTCAAGGCACCGGGGAGCTGTTTTTT.

The chain employs TRBV11-3 and TRBJ2-3, with a possible D match to TRBD2 (5 bases). The germline CDR1 and CDR2 sequences are SGHNT and YENEEA. Trimming removed 3 bases from V and 1 base from J, with 11 bases in between. The CDR3 totals 15 residues. The CDR3 bases are TGTGCCAGCAGCTTTGGAGGTTTTGGCACAGATACGCAGTATTTT. This encodes CASSFGGFGTDTQYF.

The rearrangement joins TRBV2 to TRBJ1-1, with no clear D. The CDR3 is made up of 11 amino acids. Germline V CDR1 and CDR2: SNHLY, FYNNEI. V was pared by 8 bases and J by 1 base, with 5 bases between. The chain's CDR3 is CASGQNTEAFF. Written as DNA, the CDR3 is TGTGCCAGCGGGCAGAACACTGAAGCTTTCTTT.

The chain couples TRBV7-8 to TRBJ1-1; D is unclear. V lost 1 base and J 1 base, leaving 4 bases between the germline ends. The CDR3 totals 13 residues. The V gene's germline CDR1 is SGHVS and CDR2 FQNEAQ. The CDR3 loop reads CASSLEGNTEAFF. The CDR3 nucleotides read TGTGCCAGCAGCTTAGAAGGGAACACTGAAGCTTTCTTT.

V gene TRBV4-1 combines with J gene TRBJ2-7; 7 bases align to TRBD1. The CDR3 length is 16 residues. With V trimmed by 1 base and J by 3 bases, 9 bases remained unmatched. Germline values: CDR1 MGHRA, CDR2 YSYEKL. This CDR3 is CASSQVGAGQDYEQYF. The CDR3 nucleotides are TGCGCCAGCAGCCAAGTTGGCGCTGGACAGGACTACGAGCAGTACTTC.

V is TRBV6-5 and J is TRBJ2-7, with D possibly being TRBD1 or TRBD2 (5 bases each). Germline assignment: CDR1 MNHEY and CDR2 SVGAGI. Deletions cut 5 bases from V and 7 bases from J, with 18 bases between. This CDR3 spans 14 amino acids. Here the CDR3 DNA reads TGTGCCAGCAGTCGTGGGACGCACGCGGGTGAGCAGTACTTC. This gives the protein CASSRGTHAGEQYF.

The V and J genes are TRBV5-1 and TRBJ2-5, with D unresolved. V gave up 1 base and J gave up 3 bases, with 4 bases separating them. Germline V gives CDR1 SGHRS, CDR2 YFSETQ. This CDR3 comprises 12 residues. CDR3 coding DNA: TGCGCCAGCAGCTTGAGCGAAGAGACCCAGTACTTC. This codes for CASSLSEETQYF.

The rearrangement joins TRBV6-5 to TRBJ2-5; 8 positions match TRBD1. The length of the CDR3 is 14 residues. Germline loops: CDR1 MNHEY, CDR2 SVGAGI. Trimming removed 5 bases from V and 0 bases from J; junction bases left unmatched: 2. The CDR3 DNA reads TGTGCCAGCAGTCGGACAGGGAACCAAGAGACCCAGTACTTC. Translation gives CASSRTGNQETQYF.

This rearrangement joins TRBV5-1 to TRBJ1-1; possible D gene TRBD1, 6 bases. The CDR3 spans 16 residues. Deletions cut 0 bases from V and 2 bases from J, with 14 bases between. Germline V gives CDR1 SGHRS, CDR2 YFSETQ. The CDR3 bases are TGCGCCAGCAGCTTGGGTGGGCGACAGGTAAACACTGAAGCTTTCTTT. This sequence encodes CASSLGGRQVNTEAFF. Supplemented by reference TRBV5-1 and TRBJ1-1, the full variable domain reads KAGVTQTPRYLIKTRGQQVTLSCSPISGHRSVSWYQQTPGQGLQFLFEYFSETQRNKGNFPGRFSGRQFSNSRSEMNVSTLELGDSALYLCASSLGGRQVNTEAFFGQGTRLTVV.

In the case of this clone: The junction departs from the called germline gene at one end, perhaps through a read error. This chain links TRBV23-1 with TRBJ2-7, with 10 nucleotides matching TRBD2. TRBV23-1 is an open reading frame, and its role is uncertain. The CDR3 contains 15 residues. The CDR3 reads CASSQSSGRSYGQYF. The DNA for the CDR3 is TGCGCCAGCAGTCAATCTAGCGGGAGGTCCTACGGGCAGTACTTC.

The chain uses TRBV12-3 or TRBV12-4 and TRBJ2-7; no clear D. V lost 5 bases and J 7 bases, leaving 12 bases between the germline ends. This CDR3 spans 12 amino acids. The CDR3 spells CASSLNSVEQYF. The CDR3 region has the DNA TGTGCCAGCAGTCTCAACTCGGTTGAGCAGTACTTC.

This sequence joins TRBV3-1 (or the pseudogene TRBV3-2) and TRBJ2-7; no firm D call. In germline, CDR1 is LGHDT, CDR2 YNNKEL (reference sequence). V was pared by 1 base and J by 6 bases, with 7 bases between. This CDR3 spans 12 amino acids. CDR3 sequence (DNA): TGTGCCAGCAGCCAAGCTAAGGGCGAGCAGTACTTC. It encodes CASSQAKGEQYF.

The chain combines TRBV5-1 with TRBJ1-2; the match to TRBD1 covers 10 bases. There are 15 residues in the CDR3. The trim removed 4 bases at V and 3 bases at J, leaving 6 bases unmatched. Germline V gene data show CDR1 as SGHRS and CDR2 as YFSETQ. CDR3 DNA: TGCGCCAGCAGCACTAGGACAGGGGGTGACTATGGCTACACCTTC. This translates into CASSTRTGGDYGYTF.

CDR3 loop: CASAPGAYEQYF. Written as DNA, the CDR3 is TGTGCCAGCGCCCCGGGAGCATACGAGCAGTACTTC. This rearrangement joins TRBV2 to TRBJ2-7; D might be TRBD2 (6 bases). Germline V gives CDR1 SNHLY, CDR2 FYNNEI. Trimming shortened V by 8 bases and J by 4 bases, and 12 bases separated the two germline ends. This CDR3 has 12 amino acids.

This rearrangement joins TRBV19 to TRBJ1-4; 7 bases fit TRBD1. The CDR3 is 15 residues long. Germline V gives CDR1 LNHDA, CDR2 SQIVND (reference sequence). V lost 7 bases, J lost 5 bases, and 10 bases stayed unmatched. CDR3 region: CASIRTGAVNEKLFF. The CDR3 nucleotides read TGTGCCAGTATCCGAACAGGGGCGGTGAATGAAAAACTGTTTTTT.

V is TRBV7-2 and J is TRBJ1-3, with 7 bases that match TRBD1. After removal of 6 bases from V and 0 bases from J, the junction contained 8 bases not matched to a gene. This CDR3 comprises 16 residues. Germline-derived CDR1 and CDR2 are SGHTA and FQGNSA. The CDR3 bases are TGTGCCAGCAGTCCCCAGACAGGGAGCTCTGGAAACACCATATATTTT. It specifies CASSPQTGSSGNTIYF.

The V gene is TRBV11-1, the J gene TRBJ1-1; no definite D call. Trimming shortened V by 5 bases and J by 2 bases, and 15 bases separated the two germline ends. Germline V gene lookup returns CDR1 SGHAT and CDR2 FQDESV (reference sequence). The CDR3 runs to 15 residues. The chain's CDR3 is CASSRKGLENTEAFF. CDR3 coding DNA: TGTGCCAGCAGCCGGAAGGGTTTGGAAAACACTGAAGCTTTCTTT.

In its sample, this clone was seen once. The V and J genes are TRBV5-1 and TRBJ1-1, with a possible D match to TRBD1 (5 bases). Looked up from germline, CDR1 is SGHRS and CDR2 is YFSETQ. Trimming cost V 6 bases and J 5 bases, with 17 bases left between them. This CDR3 contains 14 residues. CDR3 amino acids: CASTGTLTGTEAFF. DNA for the CDR3: TGCGCCAGCACGGGGACTCTAACGGGGACTGAAGCTTTCTTT. The full variable domain, in which reference TRBV5-1 and TRBJ1-1 provide the parts outside the CDR3, is KAGVTQTPRYLIKTRGQQVTLSCSPISGHRSVSWYQQTPGQGLQFLFEYFSETQRNKGNFPGRFSGRQFSNSRSEMNVSTLELGDSALYLCASTGTLTGTEAFFGQGTRLTVV.

The gene calls are TRBV5-4 and TRBJ1-1, with 7 bases aligning to TRBD1. V dropped 4 bases and J dropped 1; count of bases not matched to a gene: 7. The germline V gene has CDR1 SGHNT and CDR2 YYREEE (reference sequence). The CDR3 totals 15 residues. CDR3 bases: TGTGCCAGCAGCCCGACAGGGAAGGGGAACACTGAAGCTTTCTTT. Translation: CASSPTGKGNTEAFF.

The rearrangement links TRBV19 to TRBJ1-1, with 10 bases aligning to TRBD1. Trimming took 4 bases from V and 1 from J; bases not matched to a gene: 3. Germline-derived CDR1 and CDR2 are LNHDA and SQIVND (reference sequence). The length of the CDR3 is 15 residues. The CDR3 sequence: CASSTGQGGNTEAFF. The CDR3 bases are TGTGCCAGTAGTACCGGACAGGGGGGGAACACTGAAGCTTTCTTT.

The rearrangement links TRBV7-3 to TRBJ2-7; possibly TRBD1 for D (5 bases). V lost 5 bases and J 6 bases, leaving 11 bases between the germline ends. Germline V gives CDR1 SGHTA, CDR2 FQGTGA. The CDR3 loop spans 12 amino acids. The CDR3 DNA follows: TGTGCCAGCAGCGCCGACAGTGGCGAGCAGTACTTC. Translation: CASSADSGEQYF.

This clone was found a few times. This chain joins TRBV7-9 and TRBJ1-2; a weak D match, TRBD1 (6 bases). The CDR3 spans 14 residues. Germline V CDR1 and CDR2: SEHNR, FQNEAQ (reference sequence). V was pared by 7 bases and J by 2 bases, with 14 bases between. The CDR3 nucleotides read TGTGCCAGCACCAGGGGAGACGGGAACTATGGCTACACCTTC. It translates to CASTRGDGNYGYTF. The variable domain in full, with the rest retrieved from reference TRBV7-9 and TRBJ1-2, is DTGVSQNPRHKITKRGQNVTFRCDPISEHNRLYWYRQTLGQGPEFLTYFQNEAQLEKSRLLSDRFSAERPKGSFSTLEIQRTEQGDSAMYLCASTRGDGNYGYTFGSGTRLTVV.

This rearrangement joins TRBV20-1 to TRBJ1-4; no reliable D call. Per the germline V gene, CDR1 is DFQATT and CDR2 is SNEGSKA (reference sequence). This CDR3 region has 11 residues. Trimming removed 7 bases at V and 7 bases at J, with 10 bases between. The CDR3 is CSVWGSEKLFF. The DNA of the CDR3 is TGCAGTGTTTGGGGTAGTGAAAAACTGTTTTTT.

In its sample, this clone was seen once. This chain uses TRBV30 with TRBJ1-6; 12 bases align to TRBD1. V lost 8 bases to trimming and J lost 7 bases; unmatched junction nucleotides: 12. Germline lookup yields CDR1 GTSNPN and CDR2 SVGIG (reference sequence). The CDR3 is 16 amino acids. The CDR3 loop is CASSGTGGQPNSPLHF. CDR3 coding DNA: TGTGCCAGCAGCGGGACAGGGGGCCAGCCCAATTCACCCCTCCACTTT.

V is TRBV5-3 and J is TRBJ1-6, with a tentative D call TRBD1 (5 bases). TRBV5-3 is filed as an ORF, its function uncertain. With 9 bases removed from V and 0 bases from J, the gap between germline ends came to 13 bases. This CDR3 has 15 amino acids. In DNA, the CDR3 is TGTGCCAAACTACAGGAAAGCTCCTATAATTCACCCCTCCACTTT. This translates into CAKLQESSYNSPLHF.

This clone appeared a few times. V is TRBV27 and J is TRBJ2-2, with D unclear. Trimming cost V 6 bases and J 4 bases, with 6 bases left between them. This CDR3 contains 12 residues. In germline, CDR1 is MNHEY, CDR2 SMNVEV (reference sequence). This CDR3 is CASSEVTGELFF. The DNA of the CDR3 is TGTGCCAGCAGCGAGGTCACCGGGGAGCTGTTTTTT.

The gene calls are TRBV4-1 and TRBJ1-3; no clear D. V lost 2 bases and J lost 0, with 11 bases in between. The CDR3 runs 16 residues. CDR1 is MGHRA, CDR2 YSYEKL, per germline. The CDR3 sequence: CASSQFSRPSGNTIYF. The CDR3 DNA follows: TGCGCCAGCAGCCAATTTTCCAGGCCCTCTGGAAACACCATATATTTT.

On this clone: Within the sample, other DNA sequences also encode this same CDR3. The genes are TRBV27 and TRBJ1-1; maybe TRBD1 (6 bases). The V gene lost 3 bases and the J gene lost 2 bases, with 10 bases spanning the gap. The CDR3 is 14 residues long. Germline V gene sequence: CDR1 MNHEY, CDR2 SMNVEV (reference sequence). The CDR3 loop is CASSFGGANTEAFF. CDR3 coding DNA: TGTGCCAGCAGTTTTGGGGGGGCTAACACTGAAGCTTTCTTT.